These 17 T cell receptor beta chains came from one sample sequenced in a study of OX40 agonist ivuxolimab in advanced cancers. Profiling relied on immunoSEQ multiplex PCR, and the TCRdb table lists in-frame clones only, not all of them. The data show approximately 42,000 clones, around four fifths seen once. The sample in question was CD4+ or CD8+ T cells sorted from blood, obtained in a trial of the OX40 agonist ivuxolimab. Receptor source: an adult with an advanced solid tumor such as melanoma, head and neck, liver or kidney cancer.

The gene calls are TRBV10-3 and TRBJ1-3, with D uncertain. Trimming cost V 0 bases and J 0 bases, with 9 bases left between them. The CDR3 contains 16 residues. Looked up from germline, CDR1 is ENHRY and CDR2 is SYGVKD. Here the CDR3 DNA reads TGTGCCATCAGTGAGTCGACAATGAGCTCTGGAAACACCATATATTTT. This gives the protein CAISESTMSSGNTIYF.

The V and J genes are TRBV4-3 and TRBJ2-7; 10 bases match TRBD2. The J segment lost 3 bases and the V segment lost 1 base, leaving 6 bases of the junction unmatched. CDR3 length: 16 residues. Looked up from germline, CDR1 is LGHNA and CDR2 is YSLEER. CDR3 protein: CASSQGLAGEVYEQYF. The DNA for the CDR3 is TGCGCCAGCAGCCAAGGTCTAGCGGGAGAGGTCTACGAGCAGTACTTC.

CDR3 coding DNA: TGTGCCAGTAGCAATCCGGGACAGGGTTATCAAGGCGGCTACACCTTC. Translation: CASSNPGQGYQGGYTF. The chain joins TRBV19 to TRBJ1-2; 9 bases fit TRBD1. The germline V gene encodes CDR1 LNHDA and CDR2 SQIVND (reference sequence). Trimming at V came to 6 bases and at J to 8 bases, leaving 16 bases not matched to a gene. CDR3 length equals 16 residues.

This clone was seen a handful of times. The gene calls are TRBV11-1 and TRBJ2-1; 10 bases match TRBD1. The CDR3 has 16 residues. After removal of 5 bases from V and 9 bases from J, the junction contained 13 bases not matched to a gene. Germline values: CDR1 SGHAT, CDR2 FQDESV (reference sequence). This CDR3 reads CASSPGDRGRKTEQFF. Here the CDR3 DNA reads TGTGCCAGCAGCCCAGGGGACAGGGGCCGGAAGACTGAGCAGTTCTTC.

V is TRBV6-1 and J is TRBJ2-3; D remains ambiguous. Trimming cost V 7 bases and J 4 bases, with 9 bases left between them. Germline V CDR1 and CDR2: MNHNS, SASEGT. The CDR3 length is 12 residues. The CDR3 DNA reads as TGTGCCAGCACGCTAGTTGCAGATACGCAGTATTTT. This gives the protein CASTLVADTQYF.

The chain is built from TRBV7-2 and TRBJ1-4; D unclear. With 6 bases removed from V and 8 bases from J, the gap between germline ends came to 16 bases. CDR3 size: 14 residues. Germline CDR1 SGHTA, CDR2 FQGNSA. The CDR3 DNA sequence: TGTGCCAGCAGTCCGTGGAGGGTGGGGGAAAAACTGTTTTTT. Protein sequence: CASSPWRVGEKLFF.

The V and J genes are TRBV2 and TRBJ2-7; D gene unclear. The CDR3 extends over 15 amino acids. Germline V gene sequence: CDR1 SNHLY, CDR2 FYNNEI. V lost 4 bases and J lost 5, with 18 bases in between. The CDR3 reads CASSANDIRFDEQYV. The CDR3 DNA sequence: TGTGCCAGCAGTGCCAACGACATACGGTTCGACGAGCAGTACGTC.

This clone showed up just once. The V gene is TRBV5-1, the J gene TRBJ2-2; D gene unclear. CDR1 is SGHRS, CDR2 YFSETQ, per germline. Trimming cost V 0 bases and J 6 bases, with 6 bases left between them. This CDR3 comprises 13 residues. This CDR3 is CASSLVGPGELFF. The CDR3 bases are TGCGCCAGCAGCTTGGTTGGGCCCGGGGAGCTGTTTTTT.

The chain recombines TRBV18 with TRBJ2-7, with 8 bases lining up with TRBD1. The CDR3 runs 14 residues. The V gene's germline CDR1 is KGHSH and CDR2 LQKENI. Unmatched junction bases numbered 4, after V lost 0 bases and J lost 6 bases. CDR3 sequence reads: CASSPPSRGPEQYF. The CDR3 bases are TGTGCCAGCTCACCACCTTCCAGGGGGCCCGAGCAGTACTTC.

The chain links TRBV10-3 to TRBJ2-2, with 12 bases that match TRBD2. The V segment lost 3 bases and the J segment 5 bases; nucleotides outside the gene matches: 4. The CDR3 consists of 16 residues. CDR1 and CDR2 (germline): ENHRY, SYGVKD. This CDR3 reads CAISDPTSGSTGELFF. The CDR3 DNA follows: TGTGCCATCAGTGACCCGACTAGCGGGAGTACCGGGGAGCTGTTTTTT.

V is TRBV2 and J is TRBJ1-2; possibly TRBD1 for D (6 bases). Trimming shortened V by 7 bases and J by 2 bases, and 26 bases separated the two germline ends. CDR1 SNHLY and CDR2 FYNNEI come from the germline V gene. The CDR3 totals 18 residues. CDR3 in amino acids: CASTEAPEKRGTNYGYTF. In DNA form, the CDR3 reads TGTGCCAGCACCGAGGCCCCGGAGAAGAGGGGGACGAACTATGGCTACACCTTC. The complete variable domain, with remaining parts taken from reference TRBV2 and TRBJ1-2, reads EPEVTQTPSHQVTQMGQEVILRCVPISNHLYFYWYRQILGQKVEFLVSFYNNEISEKSEIFDDQFSVERPDGSNFTLKIRSTKLEDSAMYFCASTEAPEKRGTNYGYTFGSGTRLTVV.

V gene TRBV9 combines with J gene TRBJ2-2, with TRBD1 as a possible D gene (5 bases). Germline V gene data show CDR1 as SGDLS and CDR2 as YYNGEE. The CDR3 has 15 residues. V was cut by 0 bases and J by 3 bases, with 9 bases left in between. Written as DNA, the CDR3 is TGTGCCAGCAGCGTAGGGCCAGGGTACACCGGGGAGCTGTTTTTT. This sequence encodes CASSVGPGYTGELFF. Supplemented by reference TRBV9 and TRBJ2-2, the full variable domain reads DSGVTQTPKHLITATGQRVTLRCSPRSGDLSVYWYQQSLDQGLQFLIQYYNGEERAKGNILERFSAQQFPDLHSELNLSSLELGDSALYFCASSVGPGYTGELFFGEGSRLTVL.

J is TRBJ1-5 and V is TRBV7-2; 7 nucleotides match TRBD1. CDR3 length: 15 amino acids. Germline V gene sequence: CDR1 SGHTA, CDR2 FQGNSA. V lost 4 bases and J lost 6; bases outside the gene matches: 9. The CDR3 loop reads CASSSQGGLGQPQHF. In DNA, the CDR3 is TGTGCCAGCAGCTCCCAGGGGGGGTTGGGTCAGCCCCAGCATTTT. Drawing the rest from reference TRBV7-2 and TRBJ1-5, the complete variable domain is GAGVSQSPSNKVTEKGKDVELRCDPISGHTALYWYRQSLGQGLEFLIYFQGNSAPDKSGLPSDRFSAERTGGSVSTLTIQRTQQEDSAVYLCASSSQGGLGQPQHFGDGTRLSIL.

This chain uses TRBV2 with TRBJ2-3, with TRBD2 matching over 7 bases. From germline, CDR1 is SNHLY and CDR2 FYNNEI. The J segment lost 2 bases and the V segment lost 5 bases, leaving 7 bases of the junction unmatched. CDR3 length: 15 residues. The CDR3, as DNA: TGTGCCAGCAGTACCGGACTAGTCTCCACAGATACGCAGTATTTT. As protein: CASSTGLVSTDTQYF.

The chain carries TRBV19 and TRBJ2-3; 7 positions match TRBD1. The CDR3 is 16 amino acids. The V segment lost 2 bases and the J segment 0 bases; nucleotides outside the gene matches: 5. The germline V gene has CDR1 LNHDA and CDR2 SQIVND (reference sequence). This CDR3 is CASSIWAGGSTDTQYF. In DNA, the CDR3 is TGTGCCAGTAGTATATGGGCAGGGGGAAGCACAGATACGCAGTATTTT.

The rearrangement links TRBV6-6 to TRBJ2-1; D gene uncertain. The CDR3 covers 12 residues. V lost 4 bases, J lost 5 bases, and 6 bases lay in between. In germline, CDR1 is MNHNY, CDR2 SVGAGI (reference sequence). CDR3 nucleotide sequence: TGTGCCAGCAGTTCCCGGGACAATGAGCAGTTCTTC. It encodes CASSSRDNEQFF.

This clone was seen only a few times. The rearrangement links TRBV29-1 to TRBJ2-5; D possibly corresponds to TRBD2 (5 bases). V lost 4 bases and J lost 2, with 8 bases in between. The CDR3 contains 12 residues. The germline V gene has CDR1 SQVTM and CDR2 ANQGSEA. The CDR3 protein is CSVVGVQETQYF. CDR3 coding DNA: TGCAGCGTTGTCGGGGTACAAGAGACCCAGTACTTC. The full variable domain, completed using reference TRBV29-1 and TRBJ2-5, is SAVISQKPSRDICQRGTSLTIQCQVDSQVTMMFWYRQQPGQSLTLIATANQGSEATYESGFVIDKFPISRPNLTFSTLTVSNMSPEDSSIYLCSVVGVQETQYFGPGTRLLVL.